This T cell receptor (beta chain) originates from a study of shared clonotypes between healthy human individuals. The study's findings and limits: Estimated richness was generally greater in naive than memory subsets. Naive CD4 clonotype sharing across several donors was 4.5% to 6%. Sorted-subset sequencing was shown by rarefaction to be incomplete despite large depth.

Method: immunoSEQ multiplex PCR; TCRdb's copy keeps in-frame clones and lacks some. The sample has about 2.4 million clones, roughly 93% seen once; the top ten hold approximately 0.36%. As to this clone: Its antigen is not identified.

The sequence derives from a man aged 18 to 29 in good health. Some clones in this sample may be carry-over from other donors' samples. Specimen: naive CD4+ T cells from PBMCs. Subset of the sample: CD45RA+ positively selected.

CDR3 sequence: CASRDLAGVADTQYF. The CDR3 DNA is TGCGCCAGCAGGGACCTAGCGGGAGTAGCAGATACGCAGTATTTT. The chain employs TRBV5-1 and TRBJ2-3; 10 bases align to TRBD2. The CDR3 runs to 15 residues. The V gene end was trimmed by 5 bases and the J gene end by 4 bases; junction bases not matched to a gene: 7. Germline V gene sequence: CDR1 SGHRS, CDR2 YFSETQ.